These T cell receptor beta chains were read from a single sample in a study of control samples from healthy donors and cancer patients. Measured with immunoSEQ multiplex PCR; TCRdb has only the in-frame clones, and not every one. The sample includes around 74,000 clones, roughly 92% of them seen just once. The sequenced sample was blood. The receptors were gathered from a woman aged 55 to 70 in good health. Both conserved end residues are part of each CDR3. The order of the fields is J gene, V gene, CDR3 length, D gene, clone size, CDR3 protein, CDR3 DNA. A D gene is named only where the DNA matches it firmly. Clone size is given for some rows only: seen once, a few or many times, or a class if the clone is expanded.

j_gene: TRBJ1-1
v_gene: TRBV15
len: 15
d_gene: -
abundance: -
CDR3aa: CATSRTATGDTEAFF
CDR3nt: TGTGCCACCAGCAGAACCGCTACAGGAGACACTGAAGCTTTCTTT

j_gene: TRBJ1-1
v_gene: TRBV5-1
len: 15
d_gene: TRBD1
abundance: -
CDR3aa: CASSLLRTGNTEAFF
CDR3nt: TGCGCCAGCAGCTTATTAAGGACAGGGAACACTGAAGCTTTCTTT

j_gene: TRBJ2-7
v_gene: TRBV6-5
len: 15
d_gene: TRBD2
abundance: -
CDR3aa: CASKLAGGTYYEQYF
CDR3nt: TGTGCCAGCAAACTAGCGGGAGGAACATACTACGAGCAGTACTTC

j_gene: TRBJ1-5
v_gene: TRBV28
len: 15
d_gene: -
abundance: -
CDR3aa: CASSRGQIDGQPQHF
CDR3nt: TGTGCCAGCAGCCGTGGACAGATTGATGGTCAGCCCCAGCATTTT

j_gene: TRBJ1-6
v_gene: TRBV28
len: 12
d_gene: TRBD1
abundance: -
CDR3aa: CASSYRGSPLHF
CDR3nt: TGTGCCAGCAGTTACAGGGGATCACCCCTCCACTTT

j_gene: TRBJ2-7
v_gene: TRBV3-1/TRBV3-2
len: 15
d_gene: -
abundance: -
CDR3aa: CASILQGTYSYEQYF
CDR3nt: TGTGCCAGCATCCTTCAGGGCACTTACTCCTACGAGCAGTACTTC

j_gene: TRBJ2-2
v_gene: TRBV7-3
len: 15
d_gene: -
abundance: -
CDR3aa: CASSFTRGGTGELFF
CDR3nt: TGTGCCAGCAGCTTTACCAGGGGAGGAACCGGGGAGCTGTTTTTT

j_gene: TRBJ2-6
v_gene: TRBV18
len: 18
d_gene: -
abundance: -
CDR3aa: CASSPPHVGNSGANVLTF
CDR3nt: TGTGCCAGCTCACCACCGCACGTAGGGAACTCTGGGGCCAACGTCCTGACTTTC

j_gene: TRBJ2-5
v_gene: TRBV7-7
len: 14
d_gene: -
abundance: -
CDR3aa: CASNVREVRETQYF
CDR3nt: TGTGCTAGCAACGTGAGGGAAGTAAGAGAGACCCAGTACTTC

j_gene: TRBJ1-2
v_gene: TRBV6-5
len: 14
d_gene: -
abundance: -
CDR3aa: CASSFSRGLYGYTF
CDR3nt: TGTGCCAGCAGTTTCTCCCGGGGCCTATATGGCTACACCTTC

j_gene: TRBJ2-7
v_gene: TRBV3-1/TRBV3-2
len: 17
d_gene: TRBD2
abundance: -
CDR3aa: CASSQTGTSGRRGEQYF
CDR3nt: TGTGCCAGCAGCCAGACCGGGACTAGCGGGAGAAGGGGCGAGCAGTACTTC

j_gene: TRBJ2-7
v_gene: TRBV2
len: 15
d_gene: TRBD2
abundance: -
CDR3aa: CASSEDPRLAFEQYF
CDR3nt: TGTGCCAGCAGTGAAGACCCTAGACTAGCGTTCGAGCAGTACTTC

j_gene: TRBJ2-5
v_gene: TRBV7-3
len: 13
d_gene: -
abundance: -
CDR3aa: CASSLSREETQYF
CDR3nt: TGTGCCAGCAGCTTAAGTCGCGAAGAGACCCAGTACTTC

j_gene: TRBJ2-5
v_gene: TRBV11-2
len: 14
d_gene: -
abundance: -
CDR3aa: CASSLDRTPETQYF
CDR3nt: TGTGCCAGCAGCTTAGATCGAACCCCTGAGACCCAGTACTTC

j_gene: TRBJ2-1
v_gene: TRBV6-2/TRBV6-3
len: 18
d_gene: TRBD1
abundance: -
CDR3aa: CASSDSPGRDSSYNEQFF
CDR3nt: TGTGCCAGCAGCGATTCACCGGGCCGGGACAGTTCCTACAATGAGCAGTTCTTC

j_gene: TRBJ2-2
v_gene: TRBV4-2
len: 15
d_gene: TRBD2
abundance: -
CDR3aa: CASSQATSGSGELFF
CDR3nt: TGTGCCAGCAGCCAAGCAACTAGCGGGAGCGGGGAGCTGTTTTTT

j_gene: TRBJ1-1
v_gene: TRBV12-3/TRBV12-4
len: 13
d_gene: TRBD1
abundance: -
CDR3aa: CASSTGGRTEAFF
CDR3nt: TGTGCCAGCAGCACAGGGGGCCGGACTGAAGCTTTCTTT

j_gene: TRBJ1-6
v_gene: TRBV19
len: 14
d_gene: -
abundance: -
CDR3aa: CASRTQGYNSPLHF
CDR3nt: TGTGCCAGTAGAACCCAGGGTTATAATTCACCCCTCCACTTT

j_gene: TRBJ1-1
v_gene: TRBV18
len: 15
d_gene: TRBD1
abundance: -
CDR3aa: CASSPGQGGDTEAFF
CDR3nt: TGTGCCAGCTCACCAGGACAGGGAGGGGACACTGAAGCTTTCTTT

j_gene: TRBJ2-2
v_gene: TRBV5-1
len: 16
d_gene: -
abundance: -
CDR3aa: CASSSSAVTNTGELFF
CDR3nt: TGCGCCAGCAGCTCGTCAGCGGTAACGAACACCGGGGAGCTGTTTTTT

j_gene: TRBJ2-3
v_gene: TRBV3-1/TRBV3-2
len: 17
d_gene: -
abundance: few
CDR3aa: CASSPGVSRGGTDTQYF
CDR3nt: TGTGCCAGCAGCCCCGGAGTCTCCCGCGGGGGCACAGATACGCAGTATTTT

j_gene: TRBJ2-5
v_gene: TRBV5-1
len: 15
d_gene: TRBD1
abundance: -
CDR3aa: CASSYGQGAQETQYF
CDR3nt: TGCGCCAGCAGCTACGGACAGGGGGCACAGGAGACCCAGTACTTC

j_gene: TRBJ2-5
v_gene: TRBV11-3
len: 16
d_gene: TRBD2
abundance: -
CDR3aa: CASSPGLAGVRETQYF
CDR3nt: TGTGCCAGCAGCCCCGGACTAGCGGGAGTTCGGGAGACCCAGTACTTC

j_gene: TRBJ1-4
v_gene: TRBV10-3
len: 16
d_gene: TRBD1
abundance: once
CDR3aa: CAISERGTGVFAKLFF
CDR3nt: TGTGCCATCAGTGAAAGAGGGACAGGGGTTTTCGCAAAACTGTTTTTT

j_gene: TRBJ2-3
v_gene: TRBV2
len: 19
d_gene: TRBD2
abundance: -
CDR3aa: CASRGMWFGTTPSTDTQYF
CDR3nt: TGTGCCAGCAGGGGGATGTGGTTCGGGACTACCCCTAGCACAGATACGCAGTATTTT

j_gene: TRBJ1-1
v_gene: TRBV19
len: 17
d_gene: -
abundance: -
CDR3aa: CASSIGLWGNMNTEVFF
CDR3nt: TGTGCCAGTAGTATAGGGTTGTGGGGCAACATGAACACTGAAGTTTTCTTT

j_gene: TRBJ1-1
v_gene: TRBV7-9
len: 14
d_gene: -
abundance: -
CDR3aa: CASSLLTRDTEAFF
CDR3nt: TGTGCCAGCAGCTTATTGACAAGGGACACTGAAGCTTTCTTT

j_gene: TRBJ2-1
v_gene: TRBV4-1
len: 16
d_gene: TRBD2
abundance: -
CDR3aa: CASSQIVVGLATEQFF
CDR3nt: TGCGCCAGCAGCCAAATCGTGGTGGGACTAGCGACCGAGCAGTTCTTC

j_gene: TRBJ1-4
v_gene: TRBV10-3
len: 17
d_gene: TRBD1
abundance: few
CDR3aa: CAISESDRALTNEKLFF
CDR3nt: TGTGCCATCAGTGAGTCAGACAGGGCTTTAACTAATGAAAAACTGTTTTTT

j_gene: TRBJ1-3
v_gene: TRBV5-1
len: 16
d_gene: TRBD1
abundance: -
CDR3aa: CASSGGQGMSGNTIYF
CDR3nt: TGCGCCAGCAGCGGGGGACAGGGCATGTCTGGAAACACCATATATTTT

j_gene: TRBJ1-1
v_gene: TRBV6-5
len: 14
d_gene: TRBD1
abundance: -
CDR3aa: CASSSAGTVAEAFF
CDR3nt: TGTGCCAGCAGTTCAGCCGGGACAGTCGCTGAAGCTTTCTTT

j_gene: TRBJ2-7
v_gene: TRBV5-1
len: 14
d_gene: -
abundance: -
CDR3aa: CASSLAQNSYEQYF
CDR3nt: TGCGCCAGCAGCTTGGCTCAGAACTCCTACGAGCAGTACTTC

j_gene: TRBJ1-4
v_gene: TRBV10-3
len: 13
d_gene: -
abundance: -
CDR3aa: CATRDGYNEKLFF
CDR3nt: TGTGCCACCCGGGACGGATATAATGAAAAACTGTTTTTT

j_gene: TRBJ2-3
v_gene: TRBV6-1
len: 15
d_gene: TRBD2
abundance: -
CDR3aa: CASSEGRESTDTQYF
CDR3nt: TGTGCCAGCAGTGAAGGGCGGGAGAGCACAGATACGCAGTATTTT

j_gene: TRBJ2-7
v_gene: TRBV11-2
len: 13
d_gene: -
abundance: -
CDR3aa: CASSSRGAYEQYF
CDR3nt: TGTGCCAGCAGCTCCCGGGGAGCCTACGAGCAGTACTTC

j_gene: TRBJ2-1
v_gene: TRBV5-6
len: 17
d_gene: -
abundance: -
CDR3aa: CASSLMAGPFAGTEQFF
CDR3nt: TGTGCCAGCAGCTTGATGGCCGGACCTTTCGCGGGTACTGAGCAGTTCTTC

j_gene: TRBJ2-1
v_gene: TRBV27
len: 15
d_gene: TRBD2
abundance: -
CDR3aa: CASSWLAGSFDEQFF
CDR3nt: TGTGCCAGCAGTTGGCTAGCGGGATCCTTCGATGAGCAGTTCTTC

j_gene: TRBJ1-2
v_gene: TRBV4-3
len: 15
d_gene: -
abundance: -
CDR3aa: CASSQTAGSIYGYTF
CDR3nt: TGCGCCAGCAGCCAAACAGCAGGTTCAATCTATGGCTACACCTTC

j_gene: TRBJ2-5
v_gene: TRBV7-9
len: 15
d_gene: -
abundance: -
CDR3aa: CASSETGGAAETQYF
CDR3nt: TGTGCCAGCAGCGAAACAGGGGGGGCAGCGGAGACCCAGTACTTC

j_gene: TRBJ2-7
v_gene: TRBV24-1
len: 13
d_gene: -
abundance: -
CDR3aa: CATSDFRGREQYF
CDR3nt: TGTGCCACCAGTGATTTTCGAGGAAGGGAGCAGTACTTC

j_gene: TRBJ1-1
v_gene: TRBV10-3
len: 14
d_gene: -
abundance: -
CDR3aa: CAISELGQHTEAFF
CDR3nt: TGTGCCATCAGTGAGTTAGGACAGCACACTGAAGCTTTCTTT

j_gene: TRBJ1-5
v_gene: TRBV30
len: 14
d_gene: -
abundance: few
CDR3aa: CAWSPGQSNQPQHF
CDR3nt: TGTGCCTGGAGTCCAGGACAGAGCAATCAGCCCCAGCATTTT

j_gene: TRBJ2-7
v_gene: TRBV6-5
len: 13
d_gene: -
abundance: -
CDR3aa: CASTRTMGYEQYF
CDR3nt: TGTGCCAGCACCAGGACAATGGGCTACGAGCAGTACTTC

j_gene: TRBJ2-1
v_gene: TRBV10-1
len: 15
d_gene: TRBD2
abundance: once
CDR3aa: CASSLLAGVDYGEFF
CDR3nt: TGCGCCAGCAGTTTACTAGCGGGAGTGGATTACGGTGAGTTCTTC

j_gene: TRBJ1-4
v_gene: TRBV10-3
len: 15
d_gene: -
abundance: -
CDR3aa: CAISESGGQSEKLFF
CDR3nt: TGTGCCATCAGTGAGTCGGGGGGTCAGAGTGAAAAACTGTTTTTT

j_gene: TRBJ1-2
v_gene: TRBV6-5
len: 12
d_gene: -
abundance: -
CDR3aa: CATLGGTYGYTF
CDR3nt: TGTGCCACCTTGGGCGGAACCTATGGCTACACCTTC

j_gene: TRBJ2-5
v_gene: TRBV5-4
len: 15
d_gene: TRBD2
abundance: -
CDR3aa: CASSLGLAAQETQYF
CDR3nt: TGTGCCAGCAGCTTGGGACTAGCGGCCCAAGAGACCCAGTACTTC

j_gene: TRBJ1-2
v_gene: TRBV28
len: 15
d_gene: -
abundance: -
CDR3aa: CASNPAAAGSKGNTF
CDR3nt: TGTGCCAGCAATCCCGCGGCCGCAGGGAGTAAAGGGAACACCTTC

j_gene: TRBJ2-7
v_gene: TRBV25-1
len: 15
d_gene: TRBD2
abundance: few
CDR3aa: CASEDSGRADLRQYF
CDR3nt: TGTGCCAGCGAGGATAGCGGGAGGGCCGATCTTCGGCAGTACTTC

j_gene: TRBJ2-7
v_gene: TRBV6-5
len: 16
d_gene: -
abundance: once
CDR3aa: CASSYAGTESSYEQYF
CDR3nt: TGTGCCAGCAGTTACGCAGGGACGGAAAGCTCCTACGAGCAGTACTTC

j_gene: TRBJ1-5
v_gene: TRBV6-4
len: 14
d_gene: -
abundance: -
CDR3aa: CATPGEASNQPQHF
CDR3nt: TGTGCCACCCCGGGGGAGGCTAGCAATCAGCCCCAGCATTTT

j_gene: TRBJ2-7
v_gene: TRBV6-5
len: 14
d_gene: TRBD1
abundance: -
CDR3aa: CASSLGTGGGEQYF
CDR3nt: TGTGCCAGCAGTTTAGGGACAGGGGGTGGCGAGCAGTACTTC

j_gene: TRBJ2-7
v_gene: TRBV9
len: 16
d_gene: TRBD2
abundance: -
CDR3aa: CASSVESGSLSYEQYF
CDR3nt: TGTGCCAGCAGCGTAGAGAGCGGGAGCCTCTCCTACGAGCAGTACTTC